This TCR beta chain was sequenced for a study of type 1 regulatory T cells. Each CDR3 protein is one row after TCRdb ran MiXCR on the reads. The sample has approximately 42,000 distinct CDR3 sequences, 9% to 15% seen once. The CDR3 covers 14 residues. In regard to this clonotype: Antigen unknown. A much bigger clone sits one base away, suggesting this may be a read error.

The chain has TRBV12-3 or TRBV12-4 and TRBJ2-2; D is perhaps TRBD1 (6 bases). This sequence originates from a human donor in good health. Sequenced input: cultured non-Tr1 T cells, either the whole culture or a sorted T cell fraction (not recorded which). CDR3 bases: TGTGCCAGCAGTTCCGGACAGAACACCGGGAAGCTGTTTTTT. Amino acid sequence: CASSSGQNTGKLFF.